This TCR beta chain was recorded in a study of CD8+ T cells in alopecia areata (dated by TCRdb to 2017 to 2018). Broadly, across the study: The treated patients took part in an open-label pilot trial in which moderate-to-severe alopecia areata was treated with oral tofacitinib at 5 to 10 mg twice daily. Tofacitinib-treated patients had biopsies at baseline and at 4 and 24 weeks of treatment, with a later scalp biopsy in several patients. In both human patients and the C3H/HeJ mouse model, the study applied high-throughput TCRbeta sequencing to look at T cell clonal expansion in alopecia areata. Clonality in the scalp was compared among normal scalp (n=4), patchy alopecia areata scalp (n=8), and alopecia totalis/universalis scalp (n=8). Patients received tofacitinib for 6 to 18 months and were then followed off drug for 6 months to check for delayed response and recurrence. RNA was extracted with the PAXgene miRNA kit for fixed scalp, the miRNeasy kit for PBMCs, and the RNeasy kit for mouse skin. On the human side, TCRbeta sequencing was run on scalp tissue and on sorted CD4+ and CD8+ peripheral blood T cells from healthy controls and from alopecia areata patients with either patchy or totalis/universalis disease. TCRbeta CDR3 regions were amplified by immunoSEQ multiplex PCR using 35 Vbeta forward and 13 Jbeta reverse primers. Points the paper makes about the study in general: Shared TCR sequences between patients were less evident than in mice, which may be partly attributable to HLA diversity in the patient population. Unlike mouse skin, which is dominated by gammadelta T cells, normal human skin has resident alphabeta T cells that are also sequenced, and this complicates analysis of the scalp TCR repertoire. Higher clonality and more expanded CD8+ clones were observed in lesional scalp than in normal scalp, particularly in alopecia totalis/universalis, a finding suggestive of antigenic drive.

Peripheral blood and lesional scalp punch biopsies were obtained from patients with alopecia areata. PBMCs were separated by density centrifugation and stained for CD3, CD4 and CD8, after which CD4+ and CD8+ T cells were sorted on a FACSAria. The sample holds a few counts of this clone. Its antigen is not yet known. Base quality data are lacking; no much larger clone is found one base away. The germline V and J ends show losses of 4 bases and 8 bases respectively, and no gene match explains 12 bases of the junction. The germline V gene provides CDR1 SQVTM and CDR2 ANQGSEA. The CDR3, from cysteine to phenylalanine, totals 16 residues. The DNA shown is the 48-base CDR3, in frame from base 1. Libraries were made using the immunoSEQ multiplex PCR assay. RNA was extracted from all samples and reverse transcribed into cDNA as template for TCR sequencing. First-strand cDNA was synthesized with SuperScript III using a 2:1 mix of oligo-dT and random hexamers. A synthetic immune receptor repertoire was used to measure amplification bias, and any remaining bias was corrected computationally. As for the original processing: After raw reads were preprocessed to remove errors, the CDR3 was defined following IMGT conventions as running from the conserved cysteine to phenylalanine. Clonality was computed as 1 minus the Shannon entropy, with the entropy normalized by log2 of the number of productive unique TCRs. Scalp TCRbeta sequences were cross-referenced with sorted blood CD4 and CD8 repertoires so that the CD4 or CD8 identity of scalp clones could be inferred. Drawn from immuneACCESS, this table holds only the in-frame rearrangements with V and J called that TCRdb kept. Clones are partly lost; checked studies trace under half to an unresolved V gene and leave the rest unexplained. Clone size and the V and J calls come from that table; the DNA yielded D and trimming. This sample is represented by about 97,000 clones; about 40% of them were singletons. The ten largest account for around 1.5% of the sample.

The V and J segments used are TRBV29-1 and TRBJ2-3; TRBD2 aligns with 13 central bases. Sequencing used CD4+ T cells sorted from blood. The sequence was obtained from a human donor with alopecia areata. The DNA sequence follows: TGCAGCGTTGTATTCAGGACTAGCGGGAGAATGGGTACGCAGTATTTT. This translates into CSVVFRTSGRMGTQYF.